The 4 T cell receptor beta chains given below trace back to one sample, sequenced in a study of cytotoxic CD8 clonotypes in ibrutinib-treated CLL. The repertoire was sequenced with immunoSEQ multiplex PCR; TCRdb's copy has only in-frame clones and lacks some. The data show about 92,000 clones, roughly three quarters seen once. The specimen comprised PBMCs, sampled after 24 months of ibrutinib treatment. The receptors stem from a human donor with chronic lymphocytic leukemia.

The gene calls are TRBV15 and TRBJ2-5; unclear D gene. Germline loops: CDR1 LNHNV, CDR2 YYDKDF (reference sequence). V lost 4 bases and J 3 bases, leaving 9 bases between the germline ends. This CDR3 is 13 amino acids long. The CDR3 nucleotides read TGTGCCACCAGCACCCGACCCGAAGAGACCCAGTACTTC. Translation gives CATSTRPEETQYF.

The chain joins TRBV7-9 to TRBJ1-2; a weak D match, TRBD1 (5 bases). Trimming cost V 3 bases and J 0 bases, with 11 bases left between them. There are 15 residues in the CDR3. Germline V gene sequence: CDR1 SEHNR, CDR2 FQNEAQ (reference sequence). CDR3 sequence (DNA): TGTGCCAGCAGCTTGAGGGGCAGGGCTAACTATGGCTACACCTTC. Its protein product is CASSLRGRANYGYTF.

This clone was found once. The genes are TRBV2 and TRBJ2-1, with unresolved D. The V gene's germline CDR1 is SNHLY and CDR2 FYNNEI. This CDR3 is 13 amino acids long. The V and J ends lost 4 bases and 9 bases respectively, with 13 bases between them. This CDR3 is CASSAPLSAEQFF. The CDR3 DNA is TGTGCCAGCAGTGCCCCTCTAAGCGCTGAGCAGTTCTTC.

The chain uses TRBV15 and TRBJ1-1; the D is unclear. The V and J ends lost 11 bases and 1 base respectively, with 11 bases between them. The V gene's germline CDR1 is LNHNV and CDR2 YYDKDF (reference sequence). The CDR3 loop spans 12 amino acids. The CDR3 loop reads CAVPGKNTEAFF. The CDR3 DNA sequence: TGTGCCGTCCCGGGCAAGAACACTGAAGCTTTCTTT.